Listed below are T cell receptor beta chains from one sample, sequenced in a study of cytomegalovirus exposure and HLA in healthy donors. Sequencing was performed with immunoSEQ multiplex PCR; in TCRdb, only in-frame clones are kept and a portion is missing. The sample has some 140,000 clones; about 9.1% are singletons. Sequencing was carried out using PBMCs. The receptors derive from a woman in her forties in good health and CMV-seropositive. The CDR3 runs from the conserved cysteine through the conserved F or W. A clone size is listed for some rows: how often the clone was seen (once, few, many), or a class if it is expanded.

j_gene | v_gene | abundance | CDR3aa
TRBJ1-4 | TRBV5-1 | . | CASSPGQGNEKLFF
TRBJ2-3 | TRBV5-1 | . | CASSFRGQALVDKQYF
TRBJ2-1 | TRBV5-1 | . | CASSLSVRGGTLLENNEQFF
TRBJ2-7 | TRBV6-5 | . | CASSYSIRDYSYEQYF
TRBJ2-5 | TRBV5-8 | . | CASSLDRGEIVGHETQYF
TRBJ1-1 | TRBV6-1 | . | CASSEMGLAASGRTEAFF
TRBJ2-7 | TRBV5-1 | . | CASSPNLDREQYF
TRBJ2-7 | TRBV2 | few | CASREDGAYEQYF
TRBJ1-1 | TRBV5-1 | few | CASSLAGTGAQNTEAFF
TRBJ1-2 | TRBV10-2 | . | CASSESEPTGGNGYTF
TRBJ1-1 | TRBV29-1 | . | CSVLTGQEEAFF
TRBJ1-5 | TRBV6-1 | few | CASSRAGLNQPQHF
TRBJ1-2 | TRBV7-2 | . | CASSLGASSYGYTF
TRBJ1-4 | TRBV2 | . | CASSEVPVNEKLFF
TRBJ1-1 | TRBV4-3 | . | CASSQGRTGTEAFF
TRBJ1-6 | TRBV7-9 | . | CASSSSGVGNSPLHF
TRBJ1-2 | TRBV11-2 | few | CASSLTDRRNYGYTF
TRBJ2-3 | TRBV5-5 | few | CASSLRGGATTDTQYF
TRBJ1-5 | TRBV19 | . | CASSSGMSNQPQHF
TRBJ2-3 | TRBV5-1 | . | CASSLSPGVADTQYF
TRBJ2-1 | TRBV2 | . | CASSLLGGAGNEQFF
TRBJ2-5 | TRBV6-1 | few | CASSETTSGGAVGETQYF
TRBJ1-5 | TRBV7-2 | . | CASSPTGGNQPQHF
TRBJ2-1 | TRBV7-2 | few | CASSLGASSYNEQFF
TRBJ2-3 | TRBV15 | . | CATSGGTGRSTDTQYF
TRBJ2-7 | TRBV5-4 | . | CASAITPGGSYEQYF
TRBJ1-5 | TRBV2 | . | CASSVGGRGPQHF
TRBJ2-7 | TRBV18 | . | CASSAAQPTSGDEQYF
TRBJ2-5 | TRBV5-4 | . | CASSPSGTGNHETQYF
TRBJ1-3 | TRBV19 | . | CASSKLRTDSGNTIYF
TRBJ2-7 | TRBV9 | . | CASSVGGTGLPYEQYF
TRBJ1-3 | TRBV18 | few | CASSPPGFSGNTIYF
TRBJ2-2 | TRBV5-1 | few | CASSLPLAGGTGELFF
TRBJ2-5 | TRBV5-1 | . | CASSKTSARETQYF
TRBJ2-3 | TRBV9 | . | CASSPREVGSVSTDTQYF
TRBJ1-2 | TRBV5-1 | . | CASSPHSTGTGENGYTF
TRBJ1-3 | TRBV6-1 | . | CASSPGLGSGNTIYF
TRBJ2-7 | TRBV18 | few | CASSPFPRGDEQYF
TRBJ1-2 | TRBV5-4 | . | CASSLTGIPNYGYTF
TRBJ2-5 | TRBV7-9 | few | CASIGTSGTSETQYF
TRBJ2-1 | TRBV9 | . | CASSTRLAPIYEQFF
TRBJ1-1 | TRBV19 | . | CASSRISSLGGTEAFF
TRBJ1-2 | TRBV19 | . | CASRLGEGTYGYTF
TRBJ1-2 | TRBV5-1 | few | CASSEPGQGTAGYTF
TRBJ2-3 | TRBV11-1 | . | CASSRTSGASTDTQYF
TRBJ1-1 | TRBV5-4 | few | CASSLGGGRGDTEAFF
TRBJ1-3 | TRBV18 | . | CASSSVAVDAGNTIYF
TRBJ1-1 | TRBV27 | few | CASSATGVMNTEAFF
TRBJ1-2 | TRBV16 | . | CASSQSLYGYTF
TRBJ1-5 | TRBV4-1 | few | CASSKQSGGDSNQPQHF
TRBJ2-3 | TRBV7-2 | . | CASSLGTGVTDTQYF